This is a list of T cell receptor beta chains from one sample in a study of molecular identifiers for immune sequencing clone quantification. MiXCR was run by TCRdb on the PCR reads, yielding one entry per CDR3 protein. The sample lists hundreds of thousands of distinct CDR3 sequences, 24% seen once, with about 0.73% in the top ten. Specimen: naive CD8+ T cells from blood, with Jurkat cell RNA spiked in. These receptors were collected from a human donor in good health. Some libraries in this study had Jurkat cell RNA spiked in. Each CDR3 is given with its conserved first and last residue.

j_call: TRBJ2-7
v_call: TRBV12-5
cdr3_aa: CASVTAQGSTYEQYF

j_call: TRBJ2-2
v_call: TRBV4-1
cdr3_aa: CASSQEIAGGTGELFF

j_call: TRBJ2-7
v_call: TRBV4-3
cdr3_aa: CASSQDRGVPSEQYF

j_call: TRBJ2-3
v_call: TRBV7-9
cdr3_aa: CASSDWTGSLDTQYF

j_call: TRBJ2-7
v_call: TRBV19
cdr3_aa: CASSRPDRTYEQYF

j_call: TRBJ2-3
v_call: TRBV5-4
cdr3_aa: CASSLLAAGTDTQYF

j_call: TRBJ1-2
v_call: TRBV6-1
cdr3_aa: CASKRQVDNGYTF

j_call: TRBJ1-1
v_call: TRBV7-9
cdr3_aa: CASEGGADTEAFF

j_call: TRBJ2-1
v_call: TRBV7-6
cdr3_aa: CASRSLAGGEGEQFF

j_call: TRBJ2-7
v_call: TRBV12-3/TRBV12-4
cdr3_aa: CASTDPGQGRDEQYF

j_call: TRBJ2-1
v_call: TRBV28
cdr3_aa: CASSYRDRAFREQFF

j_call: TRBJ2-7
v_call: TRBV4-2
cdr3_aa: CASSHLAGGSSYEQYF

j_call: TRBJ1-3
v_call: TRBV7-9
cdr3_aa: CASSPRTGTGVNTIYF

j_call: TRBJ2-2
v_call: TRBV23-1
cdr3_aa: CASSQSPDSGANTGELFF

j_call: TRBJ1-1
v_call: TRBV11-2
cdr3_aa: CARSPMAHTEAFF

j_call: TRBJ1-4
v_call: TRBV7-6
cdr3_aa: CASSPAQGASNEKLFF

j_call: TRBJ1-1
v_call: TRBV24-1
cdr3_aa: CATVPHSDRVIVGTEAFF

j_call: TRBJ2-2
v_call: TRBV7-9
cdr3_aa: CASSLVGSAPTGELFF

j_call: TRBJ2-4
v_call: TRBV7-6
cdr3_aa: CASSGLAGGPENIQYF

j_call: TRBJ1-6
v_call: TRBV5-5
cdr3_aa: CASSLDGGEILHF

j_call: TRBJ2-5
v_call: TRBV5-4
cdr3_aa: CPSSLDGTAAQYF

j_call: TRBJ2-2
v_call: TRBV14
cdr3_aa: CASSPLAGAPPRTGELFF

j_call: TRBJ2-3
v_call: TRBV19
cdr3_aa: CASSIKDRLITDTQYF

j_call: TRBJ1-5
v_call: TRBV27
cdr3_aa: CASSLKGGNQPQHF

j_call: TRBJ2-5
v_call: TRBV4-1
cdr3_aa: CASSQDVGTGFETQYF

j_call: TRBJ1-2
v_call: TRBV27
cdr3_aa: CTSSLQGNYGYTF

j_call: TRBJ1-5
v_call: TRBV28
cdr3_aa: CASSSGGGSNQPQHF

j_call: TRBJ2-7
v_call: TRBV2
cdr3_aa: CASSHTGTGSYEQYF

j_call: TRBJ2-1
v_call: TRBV4-1
cdr3_aa: CASSQDVGVGNEQFF

j_call: TRBJ2-5
v_call: TRBV4-3
cdr3_aa: CASSQSRDFSTQETQYF

j_call: TRBJ1-1
v_call: TRBV12-3/TRBV12-4
cdr3_aa: CASSRFGGGTEAFF

j_call: TRBJ2-4
v_call: TRBV14
cdr3_aa: CASSQDATSGDGIAKNIQYF

j_call: TRBJ2-1
v_call: TRBV5-1
cdr3_aa: CASSFQSLTRDEQFF

j_call: TRBJ2-7
v_call: TRBV7-9
cdr3_aa: CASRPGLGLYEQYF

j_call: TRBJ2-3
v_call: TRBV12-3/TRBV12-4
cdr3_aa: CASISPTDTQYF

j_call: TRBJ2-1
v_call: TRBV27
cdr3_aa: CASSFLAGPYIEQFF

j_call: TRBJ1-5
v_call: TRBV6-1
cdr3_aa: CASSERSLQPQHF

j_call: TRBJ2-2
v_call: TRBV29-1
cdr3_aa: CSVVRGGELFF

j_call: TRBJ2-5
v_call: TRBV7-2
cdr3_aa: CASSLRTRLAGPQETQYF

j_call: TRBJ2-7
v_call: TRBV12-3/TRBV12-4
cdr3_aa: CASSPFRGEQYF

j_call: TRBJ2-2
v_call: TRBV7-9
cdr3_aa: CASSVVIANTGELFF

j_call: TRBJ2-3
v_call: TRBV19
cdr3_aa: CASSITSGGPTDTQYF

j_call: TRBJ1-5
v_call: TRBV27
cdr3_aa: CASSLTVESNRPQHF

j_call: TRBJ2-5
v_call: TRBV30
cdr3_aa: CAWSPTGTVQETQYF

j_call: TRBJ2-7
v_call: TRBV6-5
cdr3_aa: CASSLTDISHQPYEQYF

j_call: TRBJ1-1
v_call: TRBV14
cdr3_aa: CASSPAAGVVAEAFF

j_call: TRBJ2-2
v_call: TRBV6-1
cdr3_aa: CASSAVGELFF

j_call: TRBJ1-4
v_call: TRBV4-2
cdr3_aa: CASSQVVDHRTNEKLFF

j_call: TRBJ2-5
v_call: TRBV20-1
cdr3_aa: CSARVETGGLETRYF

j_call: TRBJ2-1
v_call: TRBV7-6
cdr3_aa: CASSFMRGAGGIYNEQFF

j_call: TRBJ2-7
v_call: TRBV20-1
cdr3_aa: CSARARDLLEQYF

j_call: TRBJ1-1
v_call: TRBV13
cdr3_aa: CASSLGQNETFF

j_call: TRBJ2-3
v_call: TRBV2
cdr3_aa: CARKEASGTDTQYF

j_call: TRBJ2-7
v_call: TRBV5-3
cdr3_aa: CASGLGGGSENEQYF

j_call: TRBJ2-6
v_call: TRBV7-2
cdr3_aa: CASSSLTGADVLTF